The 17 T cell receptor beta chains listed next were all sequenced from one sample in a study of CD8 T cells in ankylosing spondylitis. Broader study findings: Seemingly distinctive of ankylosing spondylitis blood was a TCR beta motif formed by eight highly homologous variants.

TCRdb called the 5' RACE reads again in MiXCR, with one record for every CDR3 protein. The table includes about 540,000 distinct CDR3 sequences, roughly 13% detected once. The antigens of these receptors remain unknown. Sample: blood, either unsorted or a sorted T cell fraction (not recorded which). These receptors originate from a male donor with ankylosing spondylitis.

This chain connects TRBV24-1 to TRBJ2-3; no firm D call. In germline, CDR1 is KGHDR, CDR2 SFDVKD. This CDR3 has 17 amino acids. V was cut by 0 bases and J by 0 bases, with 12 bases left in between. The CDR3 loop is CATSDLRGRQSTDTQYF. CDR3 nucleotide sequence: TGTGCCACCAGTGATTTGCGTGGACGGCAAAGCACAGATACGCAGTATTTT.

The V gene is TRBV7-9, the J gene TRBJ1-2; TRBD1 is a possible D gene (6 bases). CDR3 length: 14 residues. Germline lookup yields CDR1 SEHNR and CDR2 FQNEAQ (reference sequence). V was pared by 0 bases and J by 8 bases, with 13 bases between. The CDR3 bases are TGTGCCAGCAGCTTAGCGTTGCAGGGGATGGGCTACACCTTC. Its translation is CASSLALQGMGYTF.

The chain combines TRBV19 with TRBJ2-1, with 7 positions matching TRBD1. After removal of 4 bases from V and 8 bases from J, the junction contained 5 bases not matched to a gene. Germline CDR1 and CDR2: LNHDA and SQIVND (reference sequence). The CDR3 runs 13 residues. The CDR3 region has the DNA TGTGCCAGTAGTACAGTTCAGGGGGATGAGCAGTTCTTC. Protein: CASSTVQGDEQFF.

This clonotype has more than one count but fewer than ten. J is TRBJ1-1 and V is TRBV5-6; 8 bases agree with TRBD1. There are 14 residues in the CDR3. Losses at the gene ends were 4 bases for V and 6 bases for J; bases not matched to a gene: 8. From germline, CDR1 is SGHDT and CDR2 YYEEEE. The CDR3 spells CASSTGQVVAEAFF. The DNA of the CDR3 is TGTGCCAGCAGCACGGGACAGGTGGTTGCTGAAGCTTTCTTT.

This clonotype was seen a few times. The chain has TRBV20-1 and TRBJ1-2, with D perhaps matching TRBD1 (6 bases). CDR3 length: 15 amino acids. V was cut by 0 bases and J by 1 base, with 12 bases left in between. Germline CDR1 and CDR2: DFQATT and SNEGSKA (reference sequence). The CDR3, as DNA: TGCAGTGCTAGAGATCGACAGGAGATTAACTATGGCTACACCTTC. This sequence encodes CSARDRQEINYGYTF.

The table lists this clonotype with a few counts. V gene TRBV3-1 combines with J gene TRBJ1-5; possible D gene TRBD1, 6 bases. Germline V gene data show CDR1 as LGHDT and CDR2 as YNNKEL (reference sequence). The length of the CDR3 is 16 residues. V gave up 4 bases and J gave up 4 bases, with 17 bases separating them. The CDR3 loop is CASSRGTREANQPQHF. CDR3 nucleotide sequence: TGTGCCAGCAGCCGCGGGACACGGGAGGCAAATCAGCCCCAGCATTTT.

The chain joins TRBV5-1 to TRBJ2-5; 8 nucleotides match TRBD2. The J segment lost 5 bases and the V segment lost 5 bases, leaving 20 bases of the junction unmatched. Germline V CDR1 and CDR2: SGHRS, YFSETQ. This CDR3 is 18 amino acids long. CDR3 nucleotides: TGCGCCAGCAGTTCTGCCGGACTAGCCCCCACGAGTGGGGAGACCCAGTACTTC. Its protein is CASSSAGLAPTSGETQYF.

This rearrangement joins TRBV24-1 to TRBJ2-1; 8 nucleotides match TRBD2. With V trimmed by 5 bases and J by 9 bases, 5 bases remained unmatched. The CDR3 is made up of 13 amino acids. CDR1 and CDR2 (germline): KGHDR, SFDVKD. The CDR3: CATSVAGSGEQFF. CDR3 sequence (DNA): TGTGCCACCAGTGTAGCGGGATCGGGTGAGCAGTTCTTC.

This clonotype was seen repeatedly, ten times or more. As DNA, the CDR3 is TGTGCCAGCAGCCGGGGACTTCACAATGAGCAGTTCTTC. This codes for CASSRGLHNEQFF. This chain uses TRBV7-2 with TRBJ2-1, with a possible D match to TRBD2 (6 bases). Germline lookup yields CDR1 SGHTA and CDR2 FQGNSA. Trimming shortened V by 5 bases and J by 5 bases, and 10 bases separated the two germline ends. The CDR3 runs to 13 residues.

The chain recombines TRBV11-2 with TRBJ2-2, with 13 nucleotides matching TRBD2. CDR3 length: 17 residues. CDR1 and CDR2 from the germline V gene are SGHAT and FQNNGV. V dropped 5 bases and J dropped 7; count of bases not matched to a gene: 10. The CDR3 spells CASSNQRTSGGVGELFF. The CDR3 DNA reads TGTGCCAGCAGCAACCAAAGGACTAGCGGGGGTGTCGGGGAGCTGTTTTTT.

The chain couples TRBV27 to TRBJ2-3; a weak D match, TRBD2 (6 bases). V was trimmed by 3 bases and J by 2 bases, leaving 15 bases between them. The CDR3 extends over 16 amino acids. Looked up from germline, CDR1 is MNHEY and CDR2 is SMNVEV (reference sequence). This CDR3 reads CASSLESRGITDTQYF. CDR3 DNA sequence: TGTGCCAGCAGTTTGGAAAGTCGGGGGATCACAGATACGCAGTATTTT.

This rearrangement joins TRBV24-1 to TRBJ1-5; D not certain. This CDR3 spans 14 amino acids. With 3 bases removed from V and 7 bases from J, the gap between germline ends came to 12 bases. CDR1 is KGHDR and CDR2 is SFDVKD in the germline V gene. The CDR3 loop reads CATSDITAGQPQHF. CDR3 nucleotides: TGTGCCACCAGTGATATTACAGCAGGCCAGCCCCAGCATTTT.

Ten or more counts support this clonotype. CDR3 DNA: TGCGCCAGCAGCCCGGACAGGGGGCAGTTACAGCAGTACTTC. Amino acid sequence: CASSPDRGQLQQYF. The rearrangement joins TRBV5-1 to TRBJ2-7; 11 bases match TRBD1. This CDR3 is 14 amino acids long. Germline V lookup: CDR1 SGHRS, CDR2 YFSETQ. V was pared by 4 bases and J by 8 bases, with 8 bases of the junction left unmatched. Full variable domain (rest looked up from reference TRBV5-1 and TRBJ2-7): KAGVTQTPRYLIKTRGQQVTLSCSPISGHRSVSWYQQTPGQGLQFLFEYFSETQRNKGNFPGRFSGRQFSNSRSEMNVSTLELGDSALYLCASSPDRGQLQQYFGPGTRLTVT.

The chain couples TRBV11-2 to TRBJ2-2; TRBD2 agrees at 9 bases. J was trimmed by 7 bases and V by 0 bases; bases with no gene match: 6. Germline values: CDR1 SGHAT, CDR2 FQNNGV. This CDR3 comprises 16 residues. The CDR3 reads CASSLEPPSGVGELFF. The CDR3 DNA reads as TGTGCCAGCAGCTTAGAACCCCCTAGCGGGGTCGGGGAGCTGTTTTTT. Based on the CDR3 plus reference TRBV11-2 and TRBJ2-2, the full variable domain is EAGVAQSPRYKIIEKRQSVAFWCNPISGHATLYWYQQILGQGPKLLIQFQNNGVVDDSQLPKDRFSAERLKGVDSTLKIQPAKLEDSAVYLCASSLEPPSGVGELFFGEGSRLTVL.

This clonotype was counted many times. This chain joins TRBV10-3 and TRBJ2-5; either TRBD1 or TRBD2 may fit D (6 bases each). V lost 3 bases, J lost 5 bases, and 16 bases lay in between. Germline CDR1 ENHRY, CDR2 SYGVKD. The CDR3 runs 15 residues. CDR3 in amino acids: CAISDARGEGETQYF. CDR3 DNA sequence: TGTGCCATCAGTGACGCGAGGGGGGAAGGGGAGACCCAGTACTTC.

The chain couples TRBV7-6 to TRBJ2-2; the match to TRBD1 covers 7 bases. There are 16 residues in the CDR3. CDR1 SGHVS and CDR2 FNYEAQ come from the germline V gene. The J segment lost 0 bases and the V segment lost 4 bases, leaving 5 bases of the junction unmatched. DNA of the CDR3: TGTGCCAGCAGCTCCTGGACAGGATCGAACACCGGGGAGCTGTTTTTT. Its protein is CASSSWTGSNTGELFF. Full variable domain (rest looked up from reference TRBV7-6 and TRBJ2-2): GAGVSQSPRYKVTKRGQDVALRCDPISGHVSLYWYRQALGQGPEFLTYFNYEAQQDKSGLPNDRFSAERPEGSISTLTIQRTEQRDSAMYRCASSSWTGSNTGELFFGEGSRLTVL.

There are a few counts of this clonotype. The V and J genes are TRBV5-1 and TRBJ2-5, with D hard to call. The V and J ends lost 6 bases and 4 bases respectively, with 4 bases between them. The CDR3 length is 10 residues. Germline CDR1 reads SGHRS; CDR2 reads YFSETQ. CDR3 residues: CASKGETQYF. In DNA, the CDR3 is TGCGCCAGCAAGGGAGAGACCCAGTACTTC.